These T cell receptor beta chains were read from a single sample in a study of T cell responses to AZD1222 COVID-19 vaccine. The repertoire was sequenced with immunoSEQ multiplex PCR; TCRdb's copy has only in-frame clones and lacks some. The sample yields approximately 140,000 clones, about nine tenths seen once. Sequenced here: peripheral blood, sampled on day 0 of AZD1222 vaccination. The receptors stem from an adult in good health. The CDR3 runs from the conserved cysteine through the conserved F or W. A D gene is named only where the DNA matches it firmly. For some rows the clone size is stated as once, few or many, or as a class when expanded; others skip it.

TRBV10-3	NA	TRBJ1-1	NA	TGTGCCATCAGTGATCCGCAGGGGAACACTGAAGCTTTCTTT	CAISDPQGNTEAFF
TRBV28	NA	TRBJ2-7	NA	TGTGCCAGCGGCGTCGAGGCTCACCGGTACGAGCAGTACTTC	CASGVEAHRYEQYF
TRBV3-1/TRBV3-2	NA	TRBJ2-7	TRBD1	TGTGCCAGCAGCCTGACGTGGACAGGGGTTAGCGAGCAGTACTTC	CASSLTWTGVSEQYF
TRBV6-6	few	TRBJ2-7	NA	TGTGCCAGCCTTCTGGCTCCCGGCCAGGGCACCTACGAGCAGTACTTC	CASLLAPGQGTYEQYF
TRBV4-2	NA	TRBJ2-7	NA	TGTGCCAGCAGCCGCAGGGGGGATCACTCCTACGAGCAGTACTTC	CASSRRGDHSYEQYF
TRBV9	NA	TRBJ2-7	TRBD1	TGTGCCAGCAGCGGGGACAGGGAAACCCCAACCTACGAGCAGTACTTC	CASSGDRETPTYEQYF
TRBV6-2/TRBV6-3	NA	TRBJ1-2	NA	TGTGCCAGCAGTTACAGAGCCGGGGGGCCGGGTGGCTACACCTTC	CASSYRAGGPGGYTF
TRBV6-6	once	TRBJ1-6	NA	TGTGCCAGCACCGACGAGGTTTCACCCCTCCACTTT	CASTDEVSPLHF
TRBV19	NA	TRBJ2-2	NA	TGTGCCAGTCATCAGGCGTGGCGGGTAGGGCAGAACACCGGGGAGCTGTTTTTT	CASHQAWRVGQNTGELFF
TRBV27	NA	TRBJ2-2	NA	TGTGCCAGCAGTCCCGAGGTGGGGGCGATCGGACCCGGGGAGCTGTTTTTT	CASSPEVGAIGPGELFF
TRBV6-4	NA	TRBJ2-5	NA	TGTGCCAGCAGTGACAAGGGGGGAGAGACCCAGTACTTC	CASSDKGGETQYF
TRBV30	NA	TRBJ1-4	NA	TGTGCCTGGAGTGTACAGGGCGGCAACGGTGAAAAACTGTTTTTT	CAWSVQGGNGEKLFF
TRBV13	NA	TRBJ1-2	NA	TGTGCCAGCAGCTCTCTCATCTATGGCTACACCTTC	CASSSLIYGYTF
TRBV9	few	TRBJ2-2	TRBD2	TGTGCCAGCACCACGGGGGCTAGCGGGGGAAACACCGGGGAGCTGTTTTTT	CASTTGASGGNTGELFF
TRBV6-5	few	TRBJ1-3	NA	TGTGCCAGCAAACCTTCGGTCACCTCTGGAAACACCATATATTTT	CASKPSVTSGNTIYF
TRBV5-4	NA	TRBJ1-2	NA	TGTGCCAGCAGCTTGGGCCAGGGAGATTGGTATGGCTACACCTTC	CASSLGQGDWYGYTF
TRBV6-2/TRBV6-3	NA	TRBJ1-5	NA	TGTGCCAGCAGTTACTCCTTTGCAAGGGATCAGCCCCAGCATTTT	CASSYSFARDQPQHF
TRBV2	NA	TRBJ1-2	NA	TGTGCCAGATCAGGGGATGGCTATGGCTACACCTTC	CARSGDGYGYTF
TRBV6-5	few	TRBJ1-1	NA	TGTGCCAGCAGTTACTCGAATGAGGACTTTAACACTGAAGCTTTCTTT	CASSYSNEDFNTEAFF
TRBV7-8	NA	TRBJ2-3	TRBD1	TGTGCCAGCAGCCGAACCGGGACAGTCACAGATACGCAGTATTTT	CASSRTGTVTDTQYF
TRBV7-6	few	TRBJ1-6	NA	TGTGCCAGCAGCTTAAACCGGGACACTGAAAATTCACCCCTCCACTTT	CASSLNRDTENSPLHF
TRBV11-2	NA	TRBJ2-2	TRBD2	TGTGCCAGCAGCCGCGGCACAGCGGGGACGAACACCGGGGAGCTGTTTTTT	CASSRGTAGTNTGELFF
TRBV18	NA	TRBJ2-3	TRBD1	TGTGCCAGCTCACCACTGGACAGGGAGACAGATACGCAGTATTTT	CASSPLDRETDTQYF
TRBV5-4	NA	TRBJ2-1	TRBD1	TGTGCCAGCAGCTGGGGGACAGGGATCAATGAGCAGTTCTTC	CASSWGTGINEQFF
TRBV2	NA	TRBJ1-1	NA	TGTGCCAGCAGTCTATTCGACGGGGCCCGAAACACTGAAGCTTTCTTT	CASSLFDGARNTEAFF
TRBV7-3	NA	TRBJ2-5	NA	TGTGCCAGCAGCTCCGACCCCTCCGACGGGACCCAGTACTTC	CASSSDPSDGTQYF
TRBV6-5	NA	TRBJ2-6	TRBD1	TGTGCCAGCAGCAGAGACAGGGCTGGGGCCAACGTCCTGACTTTC	CASSRDRAGANVLTF
TRBV27	NA	TRBJ1-5	NA	TGTGCCAGCAGTAAGACAGTCCCATCAATGGGTAGCAATCAGCCCCAGCATTTT	CASSKTVPSMGSNQPQHF
TRBV15	NA	TRBJ2-5	TRBD2	TGTGCCACCAGCAGAGATGAATATTCACTAGCGGGGCTCCAAGAGACCCAGTACTTC	CATSRDEYSLAGLQETQYF
TRBV5-1	NA	TRBJ1-2	NA	TGCGCCAGCAGCTTGGGGCAGAACTATGGCTACACCTTC	CASSLGQNYGYTF
TRBV7-2	NA	TRBJ2-3	NA	TGTGCCAGCAGCTTAGGGGGGCCGGGCACAGATACGCAGTATTTT	CASSLGGPGTDTQYF
TRBV28	NA	TRBJ2-1	TRBD2	TGTGCCAGCAGTTTCTACCTTGATGCTAGCGGGGGGGCCTCGGATGAGCAGTTCTTC	CASSFYLDASGGASDEQFF
TRBV29-1	NA	TRBJ1-1	NA	TGCAGCGTAGGGCAAAGGATGGGTACTGAAGCTTTCTTT	CSVGQRMGTEAFF
TRBV25-1	NA	TRBJ2-7	NA	TGTGCCAGCAGTGAATTTCGCTCCTACGAGCAGTACTTC	CASSEFRSYEQYF
TRBV30	NA	TRBJ2-2	NA	TGTGCCTGGAGAGAGGGGTGGGCCGGGGAGCTGTTTTTT	CAWREGWAGELFF
TRBV25-1	NA	TRBJ1-2	NA	TGTGCCAGCAGTGCCCAGCCCCGGGCGGGGGGCTACACCTTC	CASSAQPRAGGYTF
TRBV6-6	NA	TRBJ1-1	NA	TGTGCCTCATATACGAACACTGAAGCTTTCTTT	CASYTNTEAFF
TRBV18	NA	TRBJ1-1	NA	TGTGCCAGCTCACCTATGCGGATAGGGGACACTGAAGCTTTCTTT	CASSPMRIGDTEAFF
TRBV5-4	NA	TRBJ2-3	NA	TGTGCCAGCAGCTTGCCGCCAGATACGCAGTATTTT	CASSLPPDTQYF
TRBV9	NA	TRBJ1-2	TRBD1	TGTGCCAGCAGCGCCGGGACAGGGGGAAGGGACTATGGCTACACCTTC	CASSAGTGGRDYGYTF
TRBV7-2	NA	TRBJ2-1	NA	TGTGCCAGCAGCTTAGGGTCGGGGGACCATGAGCAGTTCTTC	CASSLGSGDHEQFF
TRBV5-4	NA	TRBJ2-5	TRBD2	TGTGCCAGCAGGAGCGGGGGGGCCTCAGAGACCCAGTACTTC	CASRSGGASETQYF
TRBV5-1	NA	TRBJ1-4	NA	TGCGCCAGCAGCAAAGGGCTTGAGGGAGAAAAACTGTTTTTT	CASSKGLEGEKLFF
TRBV6-5	NA	TRBJ2-5	NA	TGTGCCAGCAAGACAGAAGAGACCCAGTACTTC	CASKTEETQYF
TRBV7-2	NA	TRBJ1-2	TRBD1	TGTGCCAGCAGCATTCATGGACAGGACTATGGCTACACCTTC	CASSIHGQDYGYTF
TRBV7-2	NA	TRBJ1-4	TRBD1	TGTGCCAGCAGCCTCCAGGGGGCCCTTAATGAAAAACTGTTTTTT	CASSLQGALNEKLFF
TRBV7-2	NA	TRBJ1-6	NA	TGTGCCAGCAGCCCACGGACAGCGAATAATTCACCCCTCCACTTT	CASSPRTANNSPLHF